This TCR beta chain was captured by sequencing in a study of shared clonotypes between healthy human individuals. The CDR3 length is 16 residues. Germline-derived CDR1 and CDR2 are SGHNT and YYREEE (reference sequence). J lost 11 bases, V lost 4 bases, and 21 bases had no gene match. Clones were read by immunoSEQ multiplex PCR, and TCRdb kept only the in-frame ones, dropping some. The sample shows about 2.4 million clones, 93% of them seen only once. In its sample, this clone was seen once. The source is a man between 18 and 29 years old in good health. Some clones in this sample may be carry-over from other donors' samples. Sequences were obtained from naive CD4+ T cells from PBMCs. Subset of the sample: CD45RA+ positively selected. The V and J genes are TRBV5-4 and TRBJ2-7, with 7 bases identical to TRBD2. The chain's CDR3 is CASSPEHPVAAGVKYF. For the CDR3, the DNA is TGTGCCAGCAGCCCAGAGCACCCAGTAGCTGCGGGAGTGAAGTACTTC.